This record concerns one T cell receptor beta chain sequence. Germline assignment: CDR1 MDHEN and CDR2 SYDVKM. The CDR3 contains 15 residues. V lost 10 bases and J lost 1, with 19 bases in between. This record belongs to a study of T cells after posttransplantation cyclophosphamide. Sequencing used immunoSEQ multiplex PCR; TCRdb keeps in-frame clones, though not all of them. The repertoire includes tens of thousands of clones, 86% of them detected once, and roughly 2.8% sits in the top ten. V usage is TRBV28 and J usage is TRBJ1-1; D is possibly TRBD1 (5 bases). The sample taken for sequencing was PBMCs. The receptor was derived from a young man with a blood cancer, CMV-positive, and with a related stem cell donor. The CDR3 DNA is TGTGCCACCATCCACCGGGGGACGGAGAACACTGAAGCTTTCTTT. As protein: CATIHRGTENTEAFF.